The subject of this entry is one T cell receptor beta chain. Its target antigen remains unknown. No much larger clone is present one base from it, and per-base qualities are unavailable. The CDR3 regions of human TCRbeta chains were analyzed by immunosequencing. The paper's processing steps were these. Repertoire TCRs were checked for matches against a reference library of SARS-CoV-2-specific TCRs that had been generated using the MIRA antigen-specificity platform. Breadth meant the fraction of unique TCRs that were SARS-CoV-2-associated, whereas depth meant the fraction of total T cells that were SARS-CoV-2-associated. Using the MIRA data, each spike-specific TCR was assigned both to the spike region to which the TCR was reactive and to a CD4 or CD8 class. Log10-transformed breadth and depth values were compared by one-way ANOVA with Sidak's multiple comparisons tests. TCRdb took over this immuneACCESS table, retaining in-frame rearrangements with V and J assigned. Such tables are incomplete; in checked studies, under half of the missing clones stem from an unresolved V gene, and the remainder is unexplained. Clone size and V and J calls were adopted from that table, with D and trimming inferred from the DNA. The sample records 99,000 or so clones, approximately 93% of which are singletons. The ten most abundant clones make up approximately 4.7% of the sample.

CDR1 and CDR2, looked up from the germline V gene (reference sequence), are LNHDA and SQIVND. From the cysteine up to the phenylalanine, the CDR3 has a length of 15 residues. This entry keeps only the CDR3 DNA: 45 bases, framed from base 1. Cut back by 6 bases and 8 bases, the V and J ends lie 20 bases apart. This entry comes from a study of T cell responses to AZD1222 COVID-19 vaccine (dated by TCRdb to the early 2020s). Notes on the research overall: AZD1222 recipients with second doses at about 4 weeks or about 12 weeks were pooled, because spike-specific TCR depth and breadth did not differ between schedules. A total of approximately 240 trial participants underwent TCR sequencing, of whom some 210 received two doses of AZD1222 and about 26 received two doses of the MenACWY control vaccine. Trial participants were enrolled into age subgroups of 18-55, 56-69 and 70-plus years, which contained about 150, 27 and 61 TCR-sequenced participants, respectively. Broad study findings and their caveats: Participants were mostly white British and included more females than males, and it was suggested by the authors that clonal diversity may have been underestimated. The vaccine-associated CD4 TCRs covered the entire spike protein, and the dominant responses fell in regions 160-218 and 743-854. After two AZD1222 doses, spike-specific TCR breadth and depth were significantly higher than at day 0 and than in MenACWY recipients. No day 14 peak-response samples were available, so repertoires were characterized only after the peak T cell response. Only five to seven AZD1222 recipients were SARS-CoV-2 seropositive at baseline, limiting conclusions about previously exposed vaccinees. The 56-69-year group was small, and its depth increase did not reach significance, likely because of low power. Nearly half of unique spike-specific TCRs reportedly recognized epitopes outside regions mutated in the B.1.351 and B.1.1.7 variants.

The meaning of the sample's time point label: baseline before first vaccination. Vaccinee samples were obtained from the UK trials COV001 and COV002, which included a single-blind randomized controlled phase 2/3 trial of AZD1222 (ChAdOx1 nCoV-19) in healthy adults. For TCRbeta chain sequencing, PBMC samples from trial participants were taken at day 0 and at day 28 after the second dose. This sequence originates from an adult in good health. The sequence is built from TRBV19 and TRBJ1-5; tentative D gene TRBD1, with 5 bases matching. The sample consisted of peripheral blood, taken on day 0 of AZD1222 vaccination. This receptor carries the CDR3 CASSAGAIKGKPQHF. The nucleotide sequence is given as TGTGCCAGTAGCGCTGGGGCCATAAAGGGGAAGCCCCAGCATTTT.